This passage covers 20 T cell receptor beta chains from one sample sequenced in a study of T cells in Graves' hyperthyroidism and ophthalmopathy. The source material, RNA transcripts, was used to amplify TCR beta CDR3 regions. First-round RT-PCR targeting the TCR CDR3 was performed with the HTBI primer set. TCRdb reprocessed the multiplex PCR reads via MiXCR and lists one record per CDR3 protein. The sample shows 450,000 to 650,000 distinct CDR3 sequences, less than 25% of them seen only once. The sequenced sample consisted of blood. The source is a man aged 18 to 29 with Graves' hyperthyroidism.

The gene calls are TRBV19 and TRBJ2-7, with D tentatively TRBD2 (6 bases). The ends were cut back, 9 bases at V and 0 bases at J, with 21 bases in the middle. CDR3 length: 16 residues. Germline V gene lookup returns CDR1 LNHDA and CDR2 SQIVND (reference sequence). The CDR3 coding sequence is TGTGCCAGACGATGGAAGGGACTTCCTCGCTCCTACGAGCAGTACTTC. Protein product: CARRWKGLPRSYEQYF.

The chain links TRBV6-5 to TRBJ2-1, with D hard to call. Germline V CDR1 and CDR2: MNHEY, SVGAGI. With 2 bases removed from V and 8 bases from J, the gap between germline ends came to 10 bases. The CDR3 covers 13 residues. CDR3 region: CASSYGSVYEQFF. Here the CDR3 DNA reads TGTGCCAGCAGTTACGGCAGTGTATATGAGCAGTTCTTC.

This clonotype has at least ten counts. This chain joins TRBV18 and TRBJ1-2, with D hard to call. In germline, CDR1 is KGHSH, CDR2 LQKENI. The CDR3 runs 13 residues. Between the trimmed V and J ends, which lost 3 bases and 8 bases, there was a span of 13 bases. Written as DNA, the CDR3 is TGTGCCAGCTCACCCGACGACGGCTTGGGCTACACCTTC. Protein: CASSPDDGLGYTF.

This clonotype has ten or more counts. One junction end disagrees with the germline gene, perhaps due to a read error. The rearrangement uses TRBV19 and TRBJ1-5, with 11 bases lining up with TRBD1. The CDR3 totals 15 residues. Germline V gene sequence: CDR1 LNHDA, CDR2 SQIVND (reference sequence). Written as DNA, the CDR3 is TGTGCCAGCAGTACCGGGACAGGGGGTAATCAGCCCCAGCATTTT. This gives the protein CASSTGTGGNQPQHF. The whole variable domain, remainder taken from reference TRBV19 and TRBJ1-5, is DGGITQSPKYLFRKEGQNVTLSCEQNLNHDAMYWYRQDPGQGLRLIYYSQIVNDFQKGDIAEGYSVSREKKESFPLTVTSAQKNPTAFYLCASSTGTGGNQPQHFGDGTRLSIL.

This clonotype has ten or more counts. V is TRBV2 and J is TRBJ2-7, with 10 bases lining up with TRBD1. From germline, CDR1 is SNHLY and CDR2 FYNNEI. Germline trimming cut 7 bases from V and 5 bases from J; bases unmatched to any gene: 5. The CDR3 is made up of 13 amino acids. CDR3 sequence: CASNRDRGNEQYF. CDR3 in DNA: TGTGCCAGCAATCGGGACAGGGGCAACGAGCAGTACTTC. Together with reference TRBV2 and TRBJ2-7, the CDR3 gives the full variable domain: EPEVTQTPSHQVTQMGQEVILRCVPISNHLYFYWYRQILGQKVEFLVSFYNNEISEKSEIFDDQFSVERPDGSNFTLKIRSTKLEDSAMYFCASNRDRGNEQYFGPGTRLTVT.

This clonotype was observed a few times. The V and J genes are TRBV6-2 or TRBV6-3 and TRBJ2-7; D is ambiguous. V was cut by 2 bases and J by 2 bases, with 16 bases left in between. Germline V gives CDR1 MNHEY, CDR2 SVGEGT. This CDR3 spans 16 amino acids. The CDR3 DNA sequence: TGTGCCAGCAGTTACCCCCCGACGCTTCCCACCTACGAGCAGTACTTC. As protein: CASSYPPTLPTYEQYF.

The chain couples TRBV18 to TRBJ2-4; no reliable D call. This CDR3 is 14 amino acids long. CDR1 and CDR2 from the germline V gene are KGHSH and LQKENI. V gave up 2 bases and J gave up 4 bases, with 9 bases separating them. The CDR3 coding sequence is TGTGCCAGCTCACCAATTGCTTCGAAAAACATTCAGTACTTC. Amino acids: CASSPIASKNIQYF.

The genes are TRBV6-1 and TRBJ2-7; D gene unclear. Germline V gene lookup returns CDR1 MNHNS and CDR2 SASEGT. There are 14 residues in the CDR3. Trimming pared 5 bases from V and 3 bases from J, leaving 14 bases between. The CDR3 region has the DNA TGTGCCAGCAGTCCGAGTACGGTCGACTACGAGCAGTACTTC. Translating it yields CASSPSTVDYEQYF.

The V and J genes are TRBV6-5 and TRBJ1-1, with 11 bases that match TRBD1. Germline CDR1 and CDR2: MNHEY and SVGAGI. The V segment lost 7 bases and the J segment 6 bases; nucleotides outside the gene matches: 7. The CDR3 runs to 14 residues. The CDR3 bases are TGTGCCAGCACAAAAGGACAGGGGGCTTCTGAAGCTTTCTTT. Translating gives CASTKGQGASEAFF.

The chain couples TRBV20-1 to TRBJ1-6; the D gene is possibly TRBD1 (5 bases). This CDR3 spans 14 amino acids. CDR1 DFQATT and CDR2 SNEGSKA come from the germline V gene (reference sequence). Trimming removed 5 bases at V and 5 bases at J, with 13 bases between. The DNA for the CDR3 is TGCAGTGCTGACTCCGGGACCGATAATTCACCCCTCCACTTT. It translates to CSADSGTDNSPLHF.

The table lists this clonotype with many counts. The chain links TRBV20-1 to TRBJ1-5; no definite D call. V dropped 0 bases and J dropped 0 bases, with 6 bases sitting between them. The germline gives CDR1 DFQATT, CDR2 SNEGSKA (reference sequence). This CDR3 has 14 residues. This CDR3 is CSARDFHSNQPQHF. The CDR3, as DNA: TGCAGTGCTAGAGATTTCCATAGCAATCAGCCCCAGCATTTT.

This clonotype was observed many times. The chain couples TRBV20-1 to TRBJ1-2, with 8 positions matching TRBD1. The V segment lost 3 bases and the J segment 3 bases; nucleotides outside the gene matches: 18. CDR1 is DFQATT and CDR2 is SNEGSKA in the germline V gene (reference sequence). The CDR3 totals 18 residues. The DNA of the CDR3 is TGCAGTGCTAGTGAAGAGGGACAGGTCAACCCACTCGACTATGGCTACACCTTC. This encodes CSASEEGQVNPLDYGYTF.

The genes are TRBV12-3 or TRBV12-4 and TRBJ2-5, with D tentatively TRBD1 (5 bases). This CDR3 is 15 amino acids long. V was shortened by 7 bases and J by 4 bases, with 19 bases between the two germline ends. The CDR3 here is CASTLAGREGETQYF. Here the CDR3 DNA reads TGTGCCAGCACCCTGGCCGGCAGGGAAGGAGAGACCCAGTACTTC.

The chain has TRBV28 and TRBJ1-4; D not certain. V was cut by 1 base and J by 7 bases, with 16 bases left in between. The CDR3 extends over 16 amino acids. Germline V CDR1 and CDR2: MDHEN, SYDVKM. CDR3 residues: CASSLYVRRFGEKLFF. CDR3 coding DNA: TGTGCCAGCAGTTTATACGTCCGGAGGTTTGGTGAAAAACTGTTTTTT.

This clonotype was seen at least ten times. The chain recombines TRBV15 with TRBJ1-1; perhaps TRBD1 as D (6 bases). From germline, CDR1 is LNHNV and CDR2 YYDKDF (reference sequence). CDR3 length: 14 residues. V was pared by 0 bases and J by 9 bases, with 14 bases between. The CDR3 DNA reads as TGTGCCACCAGCAGAGATCGGCAGGGGTTGAAAGCTTTCTTT. This sequence encodes CATSRDRQGLKAFF.

This clonotype has ten or more counts. The chain is built from TRBV6-2 or TRBV6-3 and TRBJ2-5, with TRBD2 matching over 8 bases. The V gene's germline CDR1 is MNHEY and CDR2 SVGEGT. V shed 5 bases, J shed 5 bases, and the junction held 10 bases outside the gene matches. The CDR3 has 15 residues. The CDR3 loop reads CASSLSGASGETQYF. CDR3 sequence (DNA): TGTGCCAGCAGTCTTAGCGGGGCGAGTGGTGAGACCCAGTACTTC.

The chain recombines TRBV7-9 with TRBJ2-3; possibly TRBD1 for D (6 bases). The germline CDR1 and CDR2 sequences are SEHNR and FQNEAQ (reference sequence). There are 14 residues in the CDR3. Trimming took 3 bases from V and 6 from J, leaving 13 bases between them. The CDR3 DNA reads as TGTGCCAGCAGCTTCGGCGTGGGGGCGGATACGCAGTATTTT. This translates into CASSFGVGADTQYF.

In its sample, this clonotype was seen many times. V is TRBV20-1 and J is TRBJ1-6, with D possibly being TRBD1 (5 bases). V was pared by 0 bases and J by 7 bases, with 16 bases between. The CDR3 consists of 16 residues. Germline V gene data show CDR1 as DFQATT and CDR2 as SNEGSKA (reference sequence). The CDR3 region is CSARDGGAGSNSPLHF. CDR3 bases: TGCAGTGCTAGAGATGGTGGGGCAGGGAGCAATTCACCCCTCCACTTT.

This clonotype was seen only once. A much larger clone differs from this one at a single base, so this may be a read error. This chain uses TRBV7-9 with TRBJ1-1; D is unresolved. Germline assignment: CDR1 SEHNR and CDR2 FQNEAQ (reference sequence). V dropped 10 bases and J dropped 1 base, with 10 bases sitting between them. The CDR3 consists of 12 residues. This CDR3 reads CATAQSNTEAFF. The CDR3 DNA reads TGTGCCACCGCACAGTCGAACACTGAAGCTTTCTTT.

This clonotype has ten or more counts. This is likely a read error, given that the CDR3 carries no conserved phenylalanine or tryptophan at its end. The rearrangement joins TRBV15 to TRBJ1-3, with D perhaps matching TRBD1 (5 bases). CDR1 LNHNV and CDR2 YYDKDF come from the germline V gene (reference sequence). V lost 0 bases to trimming and J lost 4 bases, with 7 bases between them. There are 14 residues in the CDR3. The DNA for the CDR3 is TGTGCCACCAGCAGAGAGGGGACGGGAAACACCATATATCTT. This codes for CATSREGTGNTIYL.